These T cell receptor beta chains were read from a single sample in a study of blood T cell repertoires in COVID-19. Some clones are missing from TCRdb's copy, which holds only in-frame ones; the method was immunoSEQ multiplex PCR. Of around 57,000 clones in the sample, around 90% are singletons; the top ten hold under 20%. Sequencing input: peripheral blood. These receptors came from a woman aged 80 or over with active COVID-19. Each CDR3 is given with its conserved first and last residue. The order of the fields is V gene, J gene, CDR3 protein.

v_gene: TRBV7-9; j_gene: TRBJ1-1; CDR3aa: CASSLSRDTEAFF
v_gene: TRBV5-5; j_gene: TRBJ2-1; CDR3aa: CASSFGSSGGLDEQFF
v_gene: TRBV6-2/TRBV6-3; j_gene: TRBJ2-7; CDR3aa: CASSYPDRDYEQYF
v_gene: TRBV9; j_gene: TRBJ1-2; CDR3aa: CASSSAGYYGYTF
v_gene: TRBV12-3/TRBV12-4; j_gene: TRBJ1-2; CDR3aa: CASSPDRSYGYTF
v_gene: TRBV18; j_gene: TRBJ2-3; CDR3aa: CASSPLGQPSTDTQYF
v_gene: TRBV6-6; j_gene: TRBJ1-4; CDR3aa: CASSYIGRTNEKLFF
v_gene: TRBV30; j_gene: TRBJ1-1; CDR3aa: CAWSDSLGQGSTEAFF
v_gene: TRBV5-1; j_gene: TRBJ2-5; CDR3aa: CASSFSGEGLSGTQYF
v_gene: TRBV12-3/TRBV12-4; j_gene: TRBJ1-1; CDR3aa: CASSLTGNTEAFF
v_gene: TRBV7-9; j_gene: TRBJ2-1; CDR3aa: CASSLAGGDNEQFF
v_gene: TRBV7-2; j_gene: TRBJ2-3; CDR3aa: CASSFRGATDTQYF
v_gene: TRBV6-5; j_gene: TRBJ1-2; CDR3aa: CASRKGRNYGYTF
v_gene: TRBV19; j_gene: TRBJ1-2; CDR3aa: CASSIGIVDGYTF
v_gene: TRBV6-2/TRBV6-3; j_gene: TRBJ2-1; CDR3aa: CASSTGLAGVPSYNEQFF
v_gene: TRBV5-5; j_gene: TRBJ2-3; CDR3aa: CASSPTPAGGTDTQYF
v_gene: TRBV2; j_gene: TRBJ2-7; CDR3aa: CASSDQAYEQYF
v_gene: TRBV7-6; j_gene: TRBJ2-3; CDR3aa: CASSFRGGAGTDTQYF
v_gene: TRBV5-1; j_gene: TRBJ1-6; CDR3aa: CASSLGRAVSPLHF
v_gene: TRBV6-2/TRBV6-3; j_gene: TRBJ2-1; CDR3aa: CASSRDFQYNEQFF
v_gene: TRBV18; j_gene: TRBJ1-5; CDR3aa: CASSPAGTGVQPQHF
v_gene: TRBV24-1; j_gene: TRBJ2-1; CDR3aa: CATSDPLSEGVDEQFF
v_gene: TRBV5-6; j_gene: TRBJ1-1; CDR3aa: CASSSQGGTEAFF